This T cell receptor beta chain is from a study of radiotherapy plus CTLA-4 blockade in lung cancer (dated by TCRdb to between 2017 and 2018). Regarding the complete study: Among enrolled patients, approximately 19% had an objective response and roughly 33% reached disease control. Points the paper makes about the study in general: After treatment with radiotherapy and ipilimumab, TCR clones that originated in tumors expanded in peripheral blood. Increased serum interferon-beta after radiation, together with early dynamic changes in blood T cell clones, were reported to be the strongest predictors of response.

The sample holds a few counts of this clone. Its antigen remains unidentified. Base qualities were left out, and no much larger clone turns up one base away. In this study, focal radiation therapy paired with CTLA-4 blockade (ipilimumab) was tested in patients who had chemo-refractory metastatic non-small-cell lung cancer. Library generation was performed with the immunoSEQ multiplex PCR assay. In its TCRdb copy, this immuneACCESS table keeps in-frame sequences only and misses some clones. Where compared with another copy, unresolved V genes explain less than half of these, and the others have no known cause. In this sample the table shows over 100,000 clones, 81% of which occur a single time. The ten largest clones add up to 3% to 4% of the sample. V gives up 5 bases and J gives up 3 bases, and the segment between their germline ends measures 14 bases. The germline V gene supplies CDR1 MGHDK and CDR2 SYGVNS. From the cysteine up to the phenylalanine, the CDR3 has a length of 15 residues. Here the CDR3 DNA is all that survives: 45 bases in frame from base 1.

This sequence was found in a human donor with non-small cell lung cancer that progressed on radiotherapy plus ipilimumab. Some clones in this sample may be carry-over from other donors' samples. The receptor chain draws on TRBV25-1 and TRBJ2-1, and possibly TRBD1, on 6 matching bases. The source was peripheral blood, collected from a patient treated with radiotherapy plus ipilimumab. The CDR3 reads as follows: CASSRSGTHYNEQFF. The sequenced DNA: TGTGCCAGCAGTCGATCCGGGACACACTACAATGAGCAGTTCTTC.